The 4 T cell receptor beta chains reported below all come from one sample, sequenced in a study of T-cell memory formation after mild COVID-19. TCRdb reprocessed the 5' RACE reads via MiXCR and lists one record per CDR3 protein. Among roughly 580,000 distinct CDR3 sequences listed, about a sixth were seen once. Sequencing was done on a sample of PBMCs or a T cell subset sorted from them (not recorded which). Source of these receptors: an adult woman who had mild COVID-19 (a few samples of this study predate the infection). Cell type and time point are not known.

CDR3 nucleotide sequence: TGTGCCAGCAGGGGACTAGCGGGGGGCGCGGGGGTGAATGAGCAGTTCTTC. Translation: CASRGLAGGAGVNEQFF. The chain links TRBV12-3 or TRBV12-4 to TRBJ2-1; 15 nucleotides agree with TRBD2. Losses at the gene ends were 6 bases for V and 7 bases for J; bases not matched to a gene: 10. This CDR3 has 17 amino acids.

The sample holds a few counts of this clonotype. The rearrangement links TRBV20-1 to TRBJ2-3, with D perhaps matching TRBD1 (6 bases). The germline gives CDR1 DFQATT, CDR2 SNEGSKA (reference sequence). V lost 5 bases to trimming and J lost 1 base, with 13 bases between them. The CDR3 consists of 14 residues. CDR3 loop: CSAQTGFGTDTQYF. CDR3 nucleotide sequence: TGCAGTGCTCAAACAGGGTTCGGCACAGATACGCAGTATTTT.

A few counts support this clonotype. The chain links TRBV5-1 to TRBJ2-5; tentatively, D is TRBD2 (6 bases). This CDR3 is built from 12 residues. Germline V gene sequence: CDR1 SGHRS, CDR2 YFSETQ. V shed 4 bases and J shed 5 bases, with 9 bases lying between them. The CDR3 sequence is CASSRLGETQYF. The CDR3 DNA sequence: TGCGCCAGCAGCCGACTAGGGGAGACCCAGTACTTC.

This rearrangement joins TRBV9 to TRBJ2-5; D may be TRBD2 (5 bases). V lost 0 bases to trimming and J lost 3 bases, with 6 bases between them. The CDR3 has 13 residues. Germline V gene lookup returns CDR1 SGDLS and CDR2 YYNGEE. CDR3 in amino acids: CASSVAGKETQYF. CDR3 nucleotide sequence: TGTGCCAGCAGCGTAGCGGGGAAAGAGACCCAGTACTTC.